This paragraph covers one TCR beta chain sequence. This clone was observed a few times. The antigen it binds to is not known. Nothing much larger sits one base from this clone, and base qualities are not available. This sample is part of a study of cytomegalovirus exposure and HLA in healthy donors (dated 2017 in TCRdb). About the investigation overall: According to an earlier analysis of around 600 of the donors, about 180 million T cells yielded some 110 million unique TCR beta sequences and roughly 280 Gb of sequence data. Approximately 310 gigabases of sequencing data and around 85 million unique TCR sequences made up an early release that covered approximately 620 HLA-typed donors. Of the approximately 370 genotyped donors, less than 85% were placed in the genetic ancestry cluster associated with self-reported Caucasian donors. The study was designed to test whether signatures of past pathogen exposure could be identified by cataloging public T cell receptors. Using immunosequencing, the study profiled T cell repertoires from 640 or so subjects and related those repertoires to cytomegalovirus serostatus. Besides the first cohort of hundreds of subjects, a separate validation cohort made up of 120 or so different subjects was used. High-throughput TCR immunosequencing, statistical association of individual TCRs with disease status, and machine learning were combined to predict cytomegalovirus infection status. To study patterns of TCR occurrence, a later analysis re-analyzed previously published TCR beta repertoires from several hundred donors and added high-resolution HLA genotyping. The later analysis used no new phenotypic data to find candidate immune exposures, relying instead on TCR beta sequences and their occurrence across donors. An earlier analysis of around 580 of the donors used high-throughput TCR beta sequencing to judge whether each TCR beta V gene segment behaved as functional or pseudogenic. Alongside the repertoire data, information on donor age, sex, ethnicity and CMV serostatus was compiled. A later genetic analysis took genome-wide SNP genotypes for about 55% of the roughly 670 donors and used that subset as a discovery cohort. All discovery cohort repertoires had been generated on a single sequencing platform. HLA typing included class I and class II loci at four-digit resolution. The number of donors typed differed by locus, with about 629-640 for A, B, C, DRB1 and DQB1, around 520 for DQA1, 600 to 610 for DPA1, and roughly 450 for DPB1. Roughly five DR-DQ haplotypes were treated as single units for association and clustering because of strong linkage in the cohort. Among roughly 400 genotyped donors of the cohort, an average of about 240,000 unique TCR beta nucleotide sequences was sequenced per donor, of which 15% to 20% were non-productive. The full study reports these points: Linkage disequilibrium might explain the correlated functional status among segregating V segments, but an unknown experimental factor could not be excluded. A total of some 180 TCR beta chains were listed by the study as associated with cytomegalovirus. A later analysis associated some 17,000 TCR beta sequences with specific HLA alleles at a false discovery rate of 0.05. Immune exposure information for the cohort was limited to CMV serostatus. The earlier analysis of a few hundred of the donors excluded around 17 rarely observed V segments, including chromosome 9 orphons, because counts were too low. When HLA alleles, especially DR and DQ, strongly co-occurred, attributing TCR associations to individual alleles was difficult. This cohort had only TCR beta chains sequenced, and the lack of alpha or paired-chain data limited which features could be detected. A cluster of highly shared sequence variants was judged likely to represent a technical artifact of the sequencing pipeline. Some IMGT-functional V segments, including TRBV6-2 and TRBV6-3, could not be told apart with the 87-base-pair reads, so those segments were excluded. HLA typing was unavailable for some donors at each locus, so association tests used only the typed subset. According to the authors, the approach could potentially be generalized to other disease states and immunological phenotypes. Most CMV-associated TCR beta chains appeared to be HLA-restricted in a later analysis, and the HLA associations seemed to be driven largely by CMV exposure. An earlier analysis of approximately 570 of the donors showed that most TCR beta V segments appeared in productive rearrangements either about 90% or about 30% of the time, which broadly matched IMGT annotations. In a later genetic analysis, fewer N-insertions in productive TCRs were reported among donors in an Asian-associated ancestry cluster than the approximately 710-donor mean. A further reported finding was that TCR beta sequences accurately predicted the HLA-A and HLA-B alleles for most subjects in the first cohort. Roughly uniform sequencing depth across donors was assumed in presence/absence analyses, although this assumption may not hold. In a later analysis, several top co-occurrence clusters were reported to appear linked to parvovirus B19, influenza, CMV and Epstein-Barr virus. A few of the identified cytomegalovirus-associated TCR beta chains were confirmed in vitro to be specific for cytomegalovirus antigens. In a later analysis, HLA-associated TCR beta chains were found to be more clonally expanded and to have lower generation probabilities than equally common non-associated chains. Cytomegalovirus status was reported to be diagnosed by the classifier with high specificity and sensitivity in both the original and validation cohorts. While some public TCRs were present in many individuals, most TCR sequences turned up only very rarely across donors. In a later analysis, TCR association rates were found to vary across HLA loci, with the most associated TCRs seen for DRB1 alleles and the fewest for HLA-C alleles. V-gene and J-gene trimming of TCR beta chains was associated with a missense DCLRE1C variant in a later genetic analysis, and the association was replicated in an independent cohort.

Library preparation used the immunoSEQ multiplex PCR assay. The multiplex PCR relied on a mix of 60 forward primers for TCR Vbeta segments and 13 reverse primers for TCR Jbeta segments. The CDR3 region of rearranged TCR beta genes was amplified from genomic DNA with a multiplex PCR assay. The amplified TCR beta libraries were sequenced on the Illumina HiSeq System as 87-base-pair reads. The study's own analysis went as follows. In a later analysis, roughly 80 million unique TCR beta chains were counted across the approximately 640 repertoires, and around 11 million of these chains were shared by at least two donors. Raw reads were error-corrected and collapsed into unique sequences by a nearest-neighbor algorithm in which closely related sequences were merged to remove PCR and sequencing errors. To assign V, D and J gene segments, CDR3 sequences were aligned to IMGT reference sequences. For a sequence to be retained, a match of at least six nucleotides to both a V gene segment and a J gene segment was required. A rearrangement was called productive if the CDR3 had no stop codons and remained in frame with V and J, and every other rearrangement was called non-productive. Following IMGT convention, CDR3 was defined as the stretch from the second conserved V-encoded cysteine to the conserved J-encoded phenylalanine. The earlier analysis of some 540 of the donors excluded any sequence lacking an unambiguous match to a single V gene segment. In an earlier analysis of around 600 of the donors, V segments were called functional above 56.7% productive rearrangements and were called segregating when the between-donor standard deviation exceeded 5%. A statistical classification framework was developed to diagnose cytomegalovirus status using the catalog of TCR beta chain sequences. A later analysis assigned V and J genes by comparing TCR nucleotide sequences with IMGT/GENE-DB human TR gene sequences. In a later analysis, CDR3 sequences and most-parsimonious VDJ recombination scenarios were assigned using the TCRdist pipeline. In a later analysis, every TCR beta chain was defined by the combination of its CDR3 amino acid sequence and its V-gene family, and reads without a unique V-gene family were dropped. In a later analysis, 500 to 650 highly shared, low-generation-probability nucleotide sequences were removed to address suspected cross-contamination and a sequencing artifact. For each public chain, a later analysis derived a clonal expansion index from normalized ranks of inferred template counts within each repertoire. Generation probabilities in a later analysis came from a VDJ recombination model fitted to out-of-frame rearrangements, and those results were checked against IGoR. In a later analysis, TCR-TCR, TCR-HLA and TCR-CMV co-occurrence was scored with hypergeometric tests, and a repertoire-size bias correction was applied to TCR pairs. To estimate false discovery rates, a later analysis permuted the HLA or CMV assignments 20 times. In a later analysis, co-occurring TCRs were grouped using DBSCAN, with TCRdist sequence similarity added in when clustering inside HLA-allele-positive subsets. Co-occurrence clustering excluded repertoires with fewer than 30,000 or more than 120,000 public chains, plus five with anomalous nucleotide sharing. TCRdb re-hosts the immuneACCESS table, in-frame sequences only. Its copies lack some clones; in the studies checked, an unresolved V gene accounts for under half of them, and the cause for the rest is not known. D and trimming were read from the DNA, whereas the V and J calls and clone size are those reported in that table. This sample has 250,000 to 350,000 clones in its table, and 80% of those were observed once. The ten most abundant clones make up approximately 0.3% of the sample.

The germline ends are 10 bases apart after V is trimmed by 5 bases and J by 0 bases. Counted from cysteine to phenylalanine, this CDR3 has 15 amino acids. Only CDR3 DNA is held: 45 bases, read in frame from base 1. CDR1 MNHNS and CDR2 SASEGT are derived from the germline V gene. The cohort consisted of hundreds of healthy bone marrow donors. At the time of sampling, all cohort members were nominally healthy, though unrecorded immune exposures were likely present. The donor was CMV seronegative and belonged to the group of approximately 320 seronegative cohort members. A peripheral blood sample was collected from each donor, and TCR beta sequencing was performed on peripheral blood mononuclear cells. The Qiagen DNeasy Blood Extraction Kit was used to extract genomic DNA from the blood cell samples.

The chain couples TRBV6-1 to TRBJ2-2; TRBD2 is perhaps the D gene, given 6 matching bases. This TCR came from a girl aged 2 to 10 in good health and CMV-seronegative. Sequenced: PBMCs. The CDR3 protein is CASSLGGANTGELFF. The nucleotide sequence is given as TGTGCCAGCAGTTTAGGAGGGGCGAACACCGGGGAGCTGTTTTTT.